The entry below describes one T cell receptor (beta chain). The antigen remains unidentified. Amplification yielded TCR beta CDR3 regions, with RNA transcripts as the source. RT-PCR in the first round (using the HTBI primer set) targeted the TCR CDR3. One entry per CDR3 protein, called by TCRdb with MiXCR from the multiplex PCR reads. The sample lists almost 500,000 distinct CDR3 sequences; under 25% were seen once. The V end was cut by 6 bases, the J end by 13 bases, with 16 bases between. Germline-derived CDR1 and CDR2 are MNHNS and SASEGT. CDR3 length: 12 residues. These data come from a study of T cells in Graves' hyperthyroidism and ophthalmopathy. Study context: Peripheral blood collection took place at initial diagnosis, before any treatment.

Study-level findings and limits: Most expanded thyroid clonotypes above 0.001 also appeared in blood.

The source material was blood. The sequence was collected from a woman aged 70-85 years with Graves' ophthalmopathy. The rearrangement links TRBV6-1 to TRBJ2-1; possibly TRBD1 for D (6 bases). This chain's CDR3 is CASSPRGGVQFF. As DNA, the CDR3 is TGTGCCAGCAGCCCCAGGGGTGGGGTTCAGTTCTTC.